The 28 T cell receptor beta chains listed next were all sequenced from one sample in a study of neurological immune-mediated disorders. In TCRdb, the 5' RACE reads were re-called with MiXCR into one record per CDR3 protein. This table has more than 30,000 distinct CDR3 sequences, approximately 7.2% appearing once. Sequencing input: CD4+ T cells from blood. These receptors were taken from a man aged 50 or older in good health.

The CDR3 nucleotides are TGTGCCAGCAGTTTTAGCCCCCTAGGTGATGAGCAGTTCTTC. It translates to CASSFSPLGDEQFF. This chain joins TRBV12-3 or TRBV12-4 and TRBJ2-1, with unresolved D. The CDR3 covers 14 residues. V gave up 3 bases and J gave up 8 bases, with 14 bases separating them.

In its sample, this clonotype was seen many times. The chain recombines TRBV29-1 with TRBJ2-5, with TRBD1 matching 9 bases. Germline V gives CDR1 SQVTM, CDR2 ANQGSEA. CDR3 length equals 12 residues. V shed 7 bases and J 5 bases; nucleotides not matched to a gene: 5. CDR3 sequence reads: CSGDRVGETQYF. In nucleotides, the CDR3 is TGCAGCGGGGACAGGGTTGGGGAGACCCAGTACTTC.

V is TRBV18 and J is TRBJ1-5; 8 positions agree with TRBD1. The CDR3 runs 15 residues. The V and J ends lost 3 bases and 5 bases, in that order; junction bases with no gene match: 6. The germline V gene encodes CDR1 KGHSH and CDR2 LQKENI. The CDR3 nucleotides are TGTGCCAGCTCACCCCAGGGGGCAAGTTATCAGCCCCAGCATTTT. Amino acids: CASSPQGASYQPQHF.

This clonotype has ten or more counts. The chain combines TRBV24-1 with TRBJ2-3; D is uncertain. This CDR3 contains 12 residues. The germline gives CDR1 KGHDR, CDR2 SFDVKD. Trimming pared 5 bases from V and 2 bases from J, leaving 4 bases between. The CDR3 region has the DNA TGTGCCACCAGTGGAGACACAGATACGCAGTATTTT. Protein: CATSGDTDTQYF.

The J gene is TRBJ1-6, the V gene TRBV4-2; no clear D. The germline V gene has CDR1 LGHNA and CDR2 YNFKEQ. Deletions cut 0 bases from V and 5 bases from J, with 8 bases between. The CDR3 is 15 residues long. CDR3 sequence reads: CASSQDEADNSPLHF. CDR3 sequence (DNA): TGTGCCAGCAGCCAAGATGAGGCAGATAATTCACCCCTCCACTTT.

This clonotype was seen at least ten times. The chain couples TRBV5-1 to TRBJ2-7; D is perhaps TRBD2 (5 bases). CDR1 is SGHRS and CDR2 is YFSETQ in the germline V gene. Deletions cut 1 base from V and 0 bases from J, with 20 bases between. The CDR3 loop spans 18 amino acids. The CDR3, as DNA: TGCGCCAGCAGCTTGCAGCTTCAGCTAGCCGCGCTCTCCTACGAGCAGTACTTC. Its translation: CASSLQLQLAALSYEQYF.

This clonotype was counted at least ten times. The CDR3 loop is CSASATAGGRHNEQFF. CDR3 sequence (DNA): TGCAGTGCTAGCGCTACCGCGGGAGGTCGCCACAATGAGCAGTTCTTC. The V and J genes are TRBV20-1 and TRBJ2-1, with 8 bases matching TRBD2. The junction had 12 bases not matched to a gene; V was cut back by 3 bases and J by 5 bases. Per the germline V gene, CDR1 is DFQATT and CDR2 is SNEGSKA (reference sequence). CDR3 length equals 16 residues.

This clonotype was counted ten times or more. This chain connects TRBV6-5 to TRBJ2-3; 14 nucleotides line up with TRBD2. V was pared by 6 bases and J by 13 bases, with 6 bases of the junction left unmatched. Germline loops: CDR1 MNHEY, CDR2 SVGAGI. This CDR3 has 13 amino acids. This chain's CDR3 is CASRLGLAGEKYF. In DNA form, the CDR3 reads TGTGCCAGCAGACTGGGACTAGCGGGAGAGAAGTATTTT.

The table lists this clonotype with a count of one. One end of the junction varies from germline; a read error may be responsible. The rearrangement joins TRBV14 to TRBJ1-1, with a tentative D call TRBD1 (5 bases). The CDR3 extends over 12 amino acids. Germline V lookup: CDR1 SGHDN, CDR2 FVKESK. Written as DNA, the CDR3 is TGTGCCATCAGCCCTTATGGGGGGAAAGCTTTCTTT. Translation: CAISPYGGKAFF.

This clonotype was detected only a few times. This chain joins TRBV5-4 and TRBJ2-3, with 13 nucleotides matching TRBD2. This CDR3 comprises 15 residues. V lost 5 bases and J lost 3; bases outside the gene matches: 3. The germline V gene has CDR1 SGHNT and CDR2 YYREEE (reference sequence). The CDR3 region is CASRPGLAGTDTQYF. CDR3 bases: TGTGCCAGCAGACCGGGACTAGCGGGAACAGATACGCAGTATTTT. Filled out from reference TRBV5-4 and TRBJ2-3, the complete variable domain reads ETGVTQSPTHLIKTRGQQVTLRCSSQSGHNTVSWYQQALGQGPQFIFQYYREEENGRGNFPPRFSGLQFPNYSSELNVNALELDDSALYLCASRPGLAGTDTQYFGPGTRLTVL.

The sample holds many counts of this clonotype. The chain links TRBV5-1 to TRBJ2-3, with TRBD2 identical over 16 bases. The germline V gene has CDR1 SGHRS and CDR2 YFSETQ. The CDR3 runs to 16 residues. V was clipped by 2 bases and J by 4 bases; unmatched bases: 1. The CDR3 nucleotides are TGCGCCAGCAGCTTAGGGACTAGCGGGAGGGCAGATACGCAGTATTTT. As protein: CASSLGTSGRADTQYF.

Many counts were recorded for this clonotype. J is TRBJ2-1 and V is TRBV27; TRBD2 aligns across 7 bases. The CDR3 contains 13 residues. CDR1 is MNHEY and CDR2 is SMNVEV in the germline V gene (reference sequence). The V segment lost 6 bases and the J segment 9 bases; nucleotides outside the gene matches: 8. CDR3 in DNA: TGTGCCAGCAGATTAGAGGGAGGGCGTGAGCAGTTCTTC. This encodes CASRLEGGREQFF.

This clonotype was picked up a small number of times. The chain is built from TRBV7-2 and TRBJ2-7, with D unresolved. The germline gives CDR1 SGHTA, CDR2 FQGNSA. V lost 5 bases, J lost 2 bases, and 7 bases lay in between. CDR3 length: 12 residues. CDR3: CASSLQPYEQYF. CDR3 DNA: TGTGCCAGCAGCCTCCAACCCTACGAGCAGTACTTC.

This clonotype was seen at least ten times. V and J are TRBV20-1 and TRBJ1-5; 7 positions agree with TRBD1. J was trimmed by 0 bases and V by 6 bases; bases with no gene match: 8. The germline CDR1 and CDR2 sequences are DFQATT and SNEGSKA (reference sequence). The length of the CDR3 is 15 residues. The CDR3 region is CSATRGQVSNQPQHF. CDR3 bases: TGCAGTGCCACAAGAGGACAGGTTAGCAATCAGCCCCAGCATTTT.

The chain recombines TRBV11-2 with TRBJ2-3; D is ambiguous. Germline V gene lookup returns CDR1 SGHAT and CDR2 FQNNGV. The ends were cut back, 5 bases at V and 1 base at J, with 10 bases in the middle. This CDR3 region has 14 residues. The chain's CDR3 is CASSPRAGTDTQYF. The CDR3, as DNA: TGTGCCAGCAGCCCAAGGGCGGGCACAGATACGCAGTATTTT.

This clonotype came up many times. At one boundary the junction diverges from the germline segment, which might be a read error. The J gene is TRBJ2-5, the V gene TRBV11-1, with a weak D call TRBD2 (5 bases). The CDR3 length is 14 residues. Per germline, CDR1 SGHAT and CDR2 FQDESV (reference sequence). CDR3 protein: CASSLAPLKETQYF. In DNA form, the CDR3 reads TGTGCCAGCAGCCTAGCTCCGCTTAAAGAGACCCAGTACTTC. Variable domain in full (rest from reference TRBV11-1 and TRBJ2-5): EAEVAQSPRYKITEKSQAVAFWCDPISGHATLYWYRQILGQGPELLVQFQDESVVDDSQLPKDRFSAERLKGVDSTLKIQPAELGDSAMYLCASSLAPLKETQYFGPGTRLLVL.

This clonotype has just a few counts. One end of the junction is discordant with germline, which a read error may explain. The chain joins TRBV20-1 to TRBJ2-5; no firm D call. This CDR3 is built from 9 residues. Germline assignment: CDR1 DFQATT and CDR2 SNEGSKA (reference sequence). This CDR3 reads CSAPEAQYF. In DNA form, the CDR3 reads TGCAGTGCCCCAGAGGCCCAGTACTTC.

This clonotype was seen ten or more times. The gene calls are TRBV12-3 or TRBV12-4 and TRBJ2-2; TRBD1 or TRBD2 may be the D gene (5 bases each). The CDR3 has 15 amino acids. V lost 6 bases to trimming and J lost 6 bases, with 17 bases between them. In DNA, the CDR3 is TGTGCCAGCAGACTAGGGGACGTTAGGGCCGGGGAGCTGTTTTTT. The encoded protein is CASRLGDVRAGELFF.

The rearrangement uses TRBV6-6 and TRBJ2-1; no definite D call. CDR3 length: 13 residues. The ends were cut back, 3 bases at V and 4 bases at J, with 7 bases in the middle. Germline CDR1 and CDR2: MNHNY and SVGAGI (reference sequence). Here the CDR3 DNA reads TGTGCCAGCAGTTATGTATCTTACAATGAGCAGTTCTTC. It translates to CASSYVSYNEQFF.

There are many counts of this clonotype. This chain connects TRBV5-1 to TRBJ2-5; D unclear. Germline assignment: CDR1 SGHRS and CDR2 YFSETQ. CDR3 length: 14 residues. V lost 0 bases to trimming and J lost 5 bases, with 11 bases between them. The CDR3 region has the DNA TGCGCCAGCAGCTTGGGATCAGGAGAGGAGACCCAGTACTTC. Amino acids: CASSLGSGEETQYF. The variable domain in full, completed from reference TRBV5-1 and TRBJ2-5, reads KAGVTQTPRYLIKTRGQQVTLSCSPISGHRSVSWYQQTPGQGLQFLFEYFSETQRNKGNFPGRFSGRQFSNSRSEMNVSTLELGDSALYLCASSLGSGEETQYFGPGTRLLVL.

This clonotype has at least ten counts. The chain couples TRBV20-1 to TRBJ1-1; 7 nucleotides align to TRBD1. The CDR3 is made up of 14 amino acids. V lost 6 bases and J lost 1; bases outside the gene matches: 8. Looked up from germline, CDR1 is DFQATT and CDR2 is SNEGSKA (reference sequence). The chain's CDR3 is CSAYKGGANTEAFF. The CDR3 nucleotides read TGCAGTGCCTACAAAGGGGGCGCGAACACTGAAGCTTTCTTT.

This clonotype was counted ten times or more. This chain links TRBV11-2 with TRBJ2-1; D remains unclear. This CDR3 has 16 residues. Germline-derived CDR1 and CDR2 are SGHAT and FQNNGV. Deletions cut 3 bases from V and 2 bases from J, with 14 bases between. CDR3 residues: CASSFPPREPYNEQFF. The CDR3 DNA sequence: TGTGCCAGCAGCTTCCCACCGAGAGAACCCTACAATGAGCAGTTCTTC.

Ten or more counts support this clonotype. This CDR3 reads CATGTSAGTGELFF. In DNA, the CDR3 is TGTGCCACCGGGACTAGCGCGGGCACCGGGGAGCTGTTTTTT. This chain links TRBV10-3 with TRBJ2-2; the match to TRBD2 covers 10 bases. The CDR3 sequence is 14 residues long. The junction had 6 bases not matched to a gene; V was cut back by 10 bases and J by 4 bases. Germline assignment: CDR1 ENHRY and CDR2 SYGVKD.

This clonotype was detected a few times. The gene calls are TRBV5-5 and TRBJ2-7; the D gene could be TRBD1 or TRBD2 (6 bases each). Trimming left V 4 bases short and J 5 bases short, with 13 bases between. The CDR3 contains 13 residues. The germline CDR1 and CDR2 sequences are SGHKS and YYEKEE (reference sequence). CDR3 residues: CASSGSGGHEQYF. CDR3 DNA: TGTGCCAGCAGCGGGTCCGGGGGCCACGAGCAGTACTTC.

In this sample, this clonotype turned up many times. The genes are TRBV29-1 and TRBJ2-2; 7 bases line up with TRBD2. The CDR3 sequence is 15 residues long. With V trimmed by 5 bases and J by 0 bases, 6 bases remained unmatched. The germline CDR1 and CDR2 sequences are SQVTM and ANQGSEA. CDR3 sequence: CSVRGGSANTGELFF. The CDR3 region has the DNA TGCAGCGTTAGGGGCGGGAGTGCGAACACCGGGGAGCTGTTTTTT.

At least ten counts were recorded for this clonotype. This CDR3 reads CSVGLAGVGEQYF. DNA of the CDR3: TGCAGCGTCGGACTAGCGGGAGTTGGCGAGCAGTACTTC. The genes are TRBV29-1 and TRBJ2-7; 13 positions agree with TRBD2. V lost 6 bases and J lost 6; bases outside the gene matches: 5. The CDR3 covers 13 residues. The germline V gene encodes CDR1 SQVTM and CDR2 ANQGSEA.

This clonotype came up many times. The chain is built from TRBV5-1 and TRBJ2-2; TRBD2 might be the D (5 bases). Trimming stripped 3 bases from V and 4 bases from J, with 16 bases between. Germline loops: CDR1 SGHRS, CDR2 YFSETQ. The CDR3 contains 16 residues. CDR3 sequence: CASSSGLGSTTGELFF. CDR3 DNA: TGCGCCAGCAGCTCTGGACTGGGCTCGACCACCGGGGAGCTGTTTTTT.

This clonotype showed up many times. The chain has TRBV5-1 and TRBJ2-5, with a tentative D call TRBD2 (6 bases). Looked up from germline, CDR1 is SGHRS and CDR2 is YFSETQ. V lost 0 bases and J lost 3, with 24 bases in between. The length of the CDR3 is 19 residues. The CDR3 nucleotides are TGCGCCAGCAGCTTGGCCATCCTTCGGGGGAGAACCGGTAAAGAGACCCAGTACTTC. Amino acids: CASSLAILRGRTGKETQYF.